This entry lists 18 T cell receptor beta chains sequenced from one sample in a study of CD8+ T cells in alopecia areata. Described treatment: oral pan-JAK inhibitor, 5-10 mg twice daily. Isolated RNA was reverse transcribed into cDNA used as the sequencing template. Clones were sequenced by immunoSEQ multiplex PCR, and TCRdb holds only the in-frame ones, with some missing. The sample includes more than 200,000 clones, around 66% of them seen just once. The starting material was CD4+ T cells sorted from blood, obtained around week 44, from a patient treated with tofacitinib. The receptors derive from a human donor with alopecia areata.

In this sample, this clone turned up many times. V usage is TRBV5-6 and J usage is TRBJ2-3, with a possible D match to TRBD1 (6 bases). CDR3 length: 14 residues. Trimming took off 4 bases at V and 2 bases at J, with 11 bases between the two ends. Germline V CDR1 and CDR2: SGHDT, YYEEEE. In DNA, the CDR3 is TGTGCCAGCAGCATACAGGGAGCCACAGATACGCAGTATTTT. It encodes CASSIQGATDTQYF.

The V gene is TRBV5-1, the J gene TRBJ1-1; D is unclear. Germline loops: CDR1 SGHRS, CDR2 YFSETQ. Trimming took 3 bases from V and 6 from J, leaving 15 bases between them. CDR3 size: 14 residues. CDR3 DNA: TGCGCCAGCAGCTACAGAGACACAAAGGCTGAAGCTTTCTTT. It specifies CASSYRDTKAEAFF.

This rearrangement joins TRBV29-1 to TRBJ2-2, with 10 bases fitting TRBD2. V lost 7 bases and J lost 7; bases outside the gene matches: 6. Germline CDR1 is SQVTM and CDR2 is ANQGSEA. This CDR3 is built from 13 residues. DNA for the CDR3: TGCAGCGCTAGCGGGGGAGCCTTCGGGGAGCTGTTTTTT. It yields the protein CSASGGAFGELFF.

This rearrangement joins TRBV2 to TRBJ1-5, with D possibly matching TRBD1 (6 bases). Trimming took 4 bases from V and 5 from J, leaving 12 bases between them. Germline V CDR1 and CDR2: SNHLY, FYNNEI. This CDR3 is built from 14 residues. This CDR3 reads CASSALQGDQPQHF. The CDR3 region has the DNA TGTGCCAGCAGTGCTTTACAGGGCGATCAGCCCCAGCATTTT.

Note on this clone: The sample has other DNA sequences that encode this CDR3 too. This rearrangement joins TRBV9 to TRBJ2-5, with D possibly matching TRBD1 (5 bases). Germline assignment: CDR1 SGDLS and CDR2 YYNGEE. The CDR3 is 15 amino acids. V lost 2 bases and J 4 bases, leaving 15 bases between the germline ends. CDR3 protein: CASSVATAGAETQYF. The CDR3 nucleotides are TGTGCCAGCAGCGTGGCTACGGCTGGGGCAGAGACCCAGTACTTC.

This chain connects TRBV2 to TRBJ1-5; TRBD1 is a possible D gene (6 bases). Germline-derived CDR1 and CDR2 are SNHLY and FYNNEI. The V end lost 6 bases, the J end lost 0 bases, and 12 bases lay between the germline ends. The CDR3 sequence is 15 residues long. CDR3 coding DNA: TGTGCCAGCAGGAGGACAGACCATAGCAATCAGCCCCAGCATTTT. Its protein product is CASRRTDHSNQPQHF. The whole variable domain, remainder taken from reference TRBV2 and TRBJ1-5, is EPEVTQTPSHQVTQMGQEVILRCVPISNHLYFYWYRQILGQKVEFLVSFYNNEISEKSEIFDDQFSVERPDGSNFTLKIRSTKLEDSAMYFCASRRTDHSNQPQHFGDGTRLSIL.

This chain joins TRBV29-1 and TRBJ2-7; maybe TRBD1 (5 bases). Germline V gives CDR1 SQVTM, CDR2 ANQGSEA. V lost 3 bases and J lost 4, with 13 bases in between. CDR3 length: 13 residues. CDR3 protein: CSVDGQGRYEQYF. Written as DNA, the CDR3 is TGCAGCGTTGATGGTCAGGGTAGATACGAGCAGTACTTC.

Only a few counts were recorded for this clone. The genes are TRBV5-1 and TRBJ2-3; TRBD2 matches at 8 bases. CDR1 is SGHRS and CDR2 is YFSETQ in the germline V gene. This CDR3 is built from 16 residues. Trimming took 0 bases from V and 0 from J; bases not matched to a gene: 3. The CDR3 here is CASSLAGTRSTDTQYF. CDR3 nucleotides: TGCGCCAGCAGCTTGGCAGGGACTAGGAGCACAGATACGCAGTATTTT.

This clone was detected only a few times. The genes are TRBV19 and TRBJ1-1; 9 bases agree with TRBD1. CDR1 is LNHDA and CDR2 is SQIVND in the germline V gene (reference sequence). The ends lost 4 bases at V and 1 base at J; junction bases unmatched: 7. The CDR3 has 16 amino acids. CDR3 in amino acids: CASSTKPTGGNTEAFF. The CDR3 coding sequence is TGTGCCAGTAGTACCAAACCGACAGGGGGGAACACTGAAGCTTTCTTT.

V usage is TRBV6-5 and J usage is TRBJ2-6; tentative D call: TRBD2 (5 bases). Trimming removed 2 bases at V and 0 bases at J, with 8 bases between. Germline CDR1 is MNHEY and CDR2 is SVGAGI. The CDR3 consists of 16 residues. The CDR3 DNA reads TGTGCCAGCAGTTACGGCGGACTCTCTGGGGCCAACGTCCTGACTTTC. It is translated as CASSYGGLSGANVLTF.

The rearrangement links TRBV29-1 to TRBJ2-3; 10 bases are shared with TRBD2. Germline-derived CDR1 and CDR2 are SQVTM and ANQGSEA. V was clipped by 5 bases and J by 4 bases; unmatched bases: 9. The CDR3 consists of 15 residues. CDR3 amino acids: CSVLPGLATPDTQYF. The CDR3 nucleotides read TGCAGCGTTCTCCCGGGACTAGCGACCCCAGATACGCAGTATTTT.

This clone was seen a few times. The gene calls are TRBV5-1 and TRBJ2-3; D not certain. Germline V CDR1 and CDR2: SGHRS, YFSETQ. The CDR3 is 14 amino acids. Trimming took off 0 bases at V and 4 bases at J, with 9 bases between the two ends. CDR3 loop: CASSLGLRPDTQYF. The CDR3 coding sequence is TGCGCCAGCAGCTTGGGCTTGAGACCAGATACGCAGTATTTT.

This rearrangement joins TRBV2 to TRBJ2-6; D may be TRBD1 (5 bases). CDR3 length: 15 residues. V dropped 7 bases and J dropped 1 base, with 11 bases sitting between them. Per the germline V gene, CDR1 is SNHLY and CDR2 is FYNNEI. The CDR3 region is CASIRETSGANVLTF. CDR3 sequence (DNA): TGTGCCAGCATCAGGGAAACGTCTGGGGCCAACGTCCTGACTTTC.

The chain is built from TRBV6-1 and TRBJ1-2; D gene ambiguous. CDR1 and CDR2 from the germline V gene are MNHNS and SASEGT. Trimming cost V 1 base and J 4 bases, with 16 bases left between them. The CDR3 is 16 amino acids. The CDR3 DNA sequence: TGTGCCAGCAGTGAAGGTTCCGACGCTCGGTTCTATGGCTACACCTTC. This codes for CASSEGSDARFYGYTF.

The rearrangement links TRBV19 to TRBJ2-6; the D gene is possibly TRBD1 (5 bases). The CDR3 covers 16 residues. V was pared by 0 bases and J by 1 base, with 7 bases between. The germline CDR1 and CDR2 sequences are LNHDA and SQIVND (reference sequence). The CDR3 region is CASSIDQGSGANVLTF. The CDR3 nucleotides read TGTGCCAGTAGTATAGACCAGGGTTCTGGGGCCAACGTCCTGACTTTC.

This clone was seen once. The J gene is TRBJ2-1, the V gene TRBV5-1, with TRBD1 as a possible D gene (6 bases). Germline CDR1 and CDR2: SGHRS and YFSETQ. Trimming stripped 4 bases from V and 6 bases from J, with 14 bases between. This CDR3 spans 14 amino acids. CDR3 sequence reads: CASSPEWGRNEQFF. CDR3 sequence (DNA): TGCGCCAGCAGCCCGGAGTGGGGGCGCAATGAGCAGTTCTTC.

The rearrangement uses TRBV9 and TRBJ1-5; TRBD1 is a possible D gene (5 bases). CDR1 is SGDLS, CDR2 YYNGEE, per germline. The CDR3 contains 15 residues. V was clipped by 4 bases and J by 5 bases, with 16 bases between them. Here the CDR3 reads CASSPRGGIDQPQHF. The CDR3, as DNA: TGTGCCAGCAGCCCCCGGGGGGGAATTGATCAGCCCCAGCATTTT.

The table lists this clone with a count of one. V is TRBV30 and J is TRBJ2-1, with 8 bases identical to TRBD1. CDR1 and CDR2 from the germline V gene are GTSNPN and SVGIG (reference sequence). J lost 14 bases, V lost 1 base, and 7 bases had no gene match. The length of the CDR3 is 12 residues. The CDR3: CAWSGTGKEEFF. The CDR3 nucleotides are TGTGCCTGGAGTGGGACAGGGAAGGAGGAGTTCTTC.